This TCR beta chain is drawn from a study of human T cells and chemical hapten exposure. About the study: 0.01% DPC was applied to the upper back in patch tests, which were read at 6 days. Per-sample TCR yield variability stemmed mainly from small pooled library volume differences.

Documented time point: pre-sensitization, week 0. Treatment meaning: therapeutic diphenylcyclopropenone sensitization with weekly scalp DPC. The CDR3 sequence is 16 residues long. The germline V gene encodes CDR1 MNHEY and CDR2 SVGAGI. V was clipped by 6 bases and J by 1 base; unmatched bases: 8. Broader study findings: Donors in the study had alopecia, meaning their immune response may differ from healthy people's.

Via MiXCR, TCRdb re-called the RACE reads, giving one row per CDR3 protein. The sample consists of a few hundred thousand distinct CDR3 sequences, approximately 7.5% of them appearing once. In this sample, this clonotype turned up a few times. As yet, its antigen is unknown. The gene calls are TRBV6-5 and TRBJ2-1; 8 bases map to TRBD1. This clonotype was obtained from a man between 18 and 29 years old with alopecia areata. Some clones in this sample may be carry-over from other donors' samples. Source: whole blood, taken in connection with sensitization to the hapten diphenylcyclopropenone (DPC). The CDR3, as DNA: TGTGCCAGCAGCCGCGCAGGGGGCAGGTCCTACAATGAGCAGTTCTTC. Encoded protein: CASSRAGGRSYNEQFF.